The next 18 T cell receptor beta chains were all read from a single sample in a study of identical twins. TCRdb re-called the 5' RACE reads through MiXCR, storing one row per CDR3 protein. The sample contains approximately 620,000 distinct CDR3 sequences, 8.6% of which appear only once. Separately, the same data were catalogued under a study of yellow fever vaccine responses in identical twins.

Sequenced sample: PBMCs. These receptor sequences come from a woman aged 18-29 years in good health.

This clonotype was seen a handful of times. The chain carries TRBV6-2 or TRBV6-3 and TRBJ2-2, with D perhaps TRBD1 or TRBD2 (5 bases each). The CDR3 runs 12 residues. The germline CDR1 and CDR2 sequences are MNHEY and SVGEGT. V shed 11 bases and J shed 6 bases, with 13 bases lying between them. The CDR3 sequence is CAGHSEPGELFF. In DNA form, the CDR3 reads TGTGCCGGACATAGCGAGCCCGGGGAGCTGTTTTTT.

The chain combines TRBV6-1 with TRBJ2-7, with 7 bases lining up with TRBD1. V dropped 8 bases and J dropped 3; count of bases not matched to a gene: 16. CDR1 and CDR2 from the germline V gene are MNHNS and SASEGT. CDR3 size: 16 residues. CDR3: CASGRGSGTEVYEQYF. The CDR3 DNA is TGTGCCAGCGGGCGAGGGTCAGGGACAGAGGTCTACGAGCAGTACTTC.

This clonotype has more than one count but fewer than ten. The chain carries TRBV25-1 and TRBJ2-7; no definite D call. Deletions cut 7 bases from V and 7 bases from J, with 14 bases between. Germline V gene lookup returns CDR1 MGHDK and CDR2 SYGVNS. The CDR3 is 12 residues long. CDR3 bases: TGTGCCAGCACCTTTGGAGCAACGGAGCAGTACTTC. Protein product: CASTFGATEQYF.

This clonotype was detected a few times. CDR3 region: CASSLAFSGFETQYF. In DNA, the CDR3 is TGTGCCAGCAGCTTAGCGTTTTCAGGTTTTGAGACCCAGTACTTC. The genes are TRBV7-2 and TRBJ2-5; D is uncertain. The CDR3 is made up of 15 amino acids. V lost 0 bases and J lost 5, with 13 bases in between. Germline V CDR1 and CDR2: SGHTA, FQGNSA.

V gene TRBV7-8 combines with J gene TRBJ1-5; D remains unclear. This CDR3 has 14 residues. Trimming stripped 0 bases from V and 7 bases from J, with 10 bases between. CDR1 is SGHVS, CDR2 FQNEAQ, per germline. CDR3 protein: CASSLAVLSQPQHF. As DNA, the CDR3 is TGTGCCAGCAGCTTAGCGGTGTTAAGCCAGCCCCAGCATTTT.

The chain joins TRBV12-3 or TRBV12-4 to TRBJ2-7; D possibly corresponds to TRBD1 (6 bases). The CDR3 spans 15 residues. V lost 6 bases and J lost 4, with 19 bases in between. CDR3 DNA sequence: TGTGCCAGCAGATTGGAGGCAGGGGTAGGGTACGAGCAGTACTTC. It specifies CASRLEAGVGYEQYF.

This clonotype was observed at least ten times. The chain couples TRBV29-1 to TRBJ2-7; TRBD1 aligns across 8 bases. This CDR3 has 13 amino acids. V was clipped by 6 bases and J by 3 bases; unmatched bases: 7. Germline CDR1 SQVTM, CDR2 ANQGSEA. The CDR3 sequence is CSVTGQGNYEQYF. The CDR3 region has the DNA TGCAGCGTAACCGGACAGGGTAACTACGAGCAGTACTTC.

The chain links TRBV11-2 to TRBJ2-7; TRBD2 might be the D (7 bases). The germline V gene encodes CDR1 SGHAT and CDR2 FQNNGV. Trimming cost V 1 base and J 0 bases, with 13 bases left between them. The CDR3 is 16 residues long. CDR3: CASSLVGGPLSYEQYF. The CDR3 DNA reads TGTGCCAGCAGCTTAGTCGGGGGGCCCCTCTCCTACGAGCAGTACTTC.

This clonotype appeared many times. The rearrangement links TRBV14 to TRBJ2-1; D unresolved. This CDR3 comprises 14 residues. Germline V CDR1 and CDR2: SGHDN, FVKESK. V was trimmed by 2 bases and J by 4 bases, leaving 9 bases between them. The CDR3 coding sequence is TGTGCCAGCAGCCAACTAACTTCTTACAATGAGCAGTTCTTC. Its protein product is CASSQLTSYNEQFF.

Concerning this clonotype itself: With a much larger clone just one base away, this may be a read error. The chain joins TRBV12-3 or TRBV12-4 to TRBJ2-5; TRBD2 might be the D (5 bases). The CDR3 has 13 amino acids. The V and J ends lost 5 bases and 4 bases respectively, with 11 bases between them. The CDR3 nucleotides are TGTGCCAGCAGTCAACTAGATGCAGAGACCCAGTACTTC. Translated, it gives CASSQLDAETQYF.

This clonotype was observed at least ten times. V is TRBV20-1 and J is TRBJ2-3, with D hard to call. The CDR3 contains 15 residues. CDR1 is DFQATT, CDR2 SNEGSKA, per germline (reference sequence). V was cut by 6 bases and J by 2 bases, with 18 bases left in between. The CDR3 coding sequence is TGCAGTGCGCTTTCAGGACGGCTGAACACAGATACGCAGTATTTT. This codes for CSALSGRLNTDTQYF.

In this sample, this clonotype turned up many times. The CDR3 loop is CASSQVGPGTEGNTIYF. The DNA of the CDR3 is TGCGCCAGCAGCCAAGTTGGACCCGGGACAGAAGGAAACACCATATATTTT. V usage is TRBV4-1 and J usage is TRBJ1-3, with 7 positions matching TRBD1. The germline V gene has CDR1 MGHRA and CDR2 YSYEKL. V lost 1 base and J lost 4; bases outside the gene matches: 10. The CDR3 has 17 residues.

This clonotype was seen only a few times. V gene TRBV7-6 combines with J gene TRBJ2-3; D possibly corresponds to TRBD2 (7 bases). The germline V gene encodes CDR1 SGHVS and CDR2 FNYEAQ. This CDR3 is built from 17 residues. Between the trimmed V and J ends, which lost 0 bases and 4 bases, there was a span of 17 bases. CDR3 nucleotide sequence: TGTGCCAGCAGCTTAGCTGGTGGGGGGGCCGGCGCAGATACGCAGTATTTT. Translating gives CASSLAGGGAGADTQYF.

The chain links TRBV6-5 to TRBJ2-2; TRBD2 is a possible D gene (5 bases). Germline CDR1 MNHEY, CDR2 SVGAGI. V was shortened by 4 bases and J by 15 bases, with 21 bases between the two germline ends. CDR3 length: 14 amino acids. The DNA for the CDR3 is TGTGCCAGCAGTTTCCGAGACCCACCGGACGGGGTGTTTTTT. It encodes CASSFRDPPDGVFF.

This clonotype was counted many times. The rearrangement links TRBV29-1 to TRBJ2-2; D possibly corresponds to TRBD2 (5 bases). Germline V gives CDR1 SQVTM, CDR2 ANQGSEA. Trimming cost V 8 bases and J 6 bases, with 16 bases left between them. CDR3 length: 13 amino acids. This CDR3 is CSILRGVSGELFF. The CDR3 DNA is TGCAGCATCCTTCGGGGTGTGTCCGGGGAGCTGTTTTTT.

The rearrangement uses TRBV10-1 and TRBJ2-1; TRBD2 aligns across 8 bases. V shed 3 bases, J shed 1 base, and the junction held 5 bases outside the gene matches. Germline CDR1 WNHNN, CDR2 SYGVQD (reference sequence). This CDR3 region has 16 residues. The CDR3, as DNA: TGCGCCAGCAGTGATGCGCTAGCGGGTTCCTACAATGAGCAGTTCTTC. Its translation: CASSDALAGSYNEQFF.

This chain uses TRBV20-1 with TRBJ2-1, with TRBD2 matching over 14 bases. Germline V gene sequence: CDR1 DFQATT, CDR2 SNEGSKA (reference sequence). With 6 bases clipped from V and 3 bases from J, the junction kept 7 bases outside the gene matches. The CDR3 is 16 amino acids. DNA for the CDR3: TGCAGTGCGAGACTAGCGGGGGGGCCTCGCTACAATGAGCAGTTCTTC. It is translated as CSARLAGGPRYNEQFF.

There are a few counts of this clonotype. The chain joins TRBV30 to TRBJ1-1; TRBD1 might be the D (6 bases). The CDR3 sequence is 11 residues long. V lost 3 bases to trimming and J lost 10 bases, with 12 bases between them. CDR1 is GTSNPN and CDR2 is SVGIG in the germline V gene (reference sequence). This CDR3 is CAWSRGGSAFF. The CDR3 DNA sequence: TGTGCCTGGAGCAGGGGTGGGTCAGCTTTCTTT.